This T cell receptor beta chain originates from a study of cytomegalovirus exposure and HLA in healthy donors. Note on this clone: Its antigen is not known.

Produced via immunoSEQ multiplex PCR; TCRdb's table is partial and in-frame only. The profile shows 250,000 to 350,000 clones, 88% of them singletons. Study-wide points: Reports credit the classifier with highly specific, highly sensitive diagnosis of cytomegalovirus status.

The CDR3 covers 15 residues. The germline CDR1 and CDR2 sequences are MNHEY and SMNVEV (reference sequence). Trimming cost V 8 bases and J 6 bases; bases outside gene matches: 11. This chain links TRBV27 with TRBJ2-3; 10 bases line up with TRBD2. The sequenced material came from PBMCs. The sequence was obtained from a woman in her late teens or twenties in good health and CMV-seronegative. CDR3 DNA: TGTGCCAGCTCATTCCTAGCGGGAGCTTCGGATACGCAGTATTTT. It is translated as CASSFLAGASDTQYF.